This T cell receptor (beta chain) was documented in a study of control samples from healthy donors and cancer patients. Germline V gene sequence: CDR1 MNHEY, CDR2 SMNVEV (reference sequence). The CDR3 extends over 13 amino acids. Trimming took 0 bases from V and 9 from J, leaving 11 bases between them. Assay used: immunoSEQ multiplex PCR; TCRdb lists only in-frame clones, some missing. The data contain about 77,000 clones, 85% to 95% of them seen just once; the ten biggest clones take up 5.5% to 6.5%. The chain carries TRBV27 and TRBJ1-1; no definite D call. Source material: blood. This TCR derives from a woman aged 55-70 years in good health. CDR3 bases: TGTGCCAGCAGTTTATCAAGGGCGAGAAAAGCTTTCTTT. Its translation is CASSLSRARKAFF.